This TCR beta chain was obtained from a study of CD8 T cells in ankylosing spondylitis. V dropped 2 bases and J dropped 8 bases, with 4 bases sitting between them. The CDR3 contains 11 residues. Germline V CDR1 and CDR2: SNHLY, FYNNEI. TCRdb re-analysed the 5' RACE reads in MiXCR, keeping a single row per CDR3 protein. Of 210,000 or so distinct CDR3 sequences in the sample, around 25% were seen once. The chain uses TRBV2 and TRBJ2-1; D uncertain. The sequenced sample was blood, either unsorted or a sorted T cell fraction (not recorded which). This sequence was found in a male donor with ankylosing spondylitis or in good health (not recorded which). This chain's CDR3 is CASSERDEQFF. CDR3 in DNA: TGTGCCAGCAGTGAAAGGGATGAGCAGTTCTTC.